This T cell receptor beta chain was retrieved from a study of cytomegalovirus exposure and HLA in healthy donors (dated by TCRdb to about 2017). Regarding the complete study: An earlier analysis of 587 of the donors reported roughly 300 Gb of sequence data and 117 million unique TCR beta sequences obtained from approximately 180 million T cells. In a later genetic analysis, genome-wide SNP genotypes for about 55% of the 666 donors were used, and that subset was treated as a discovery cohort. Typing coverage varied by locus: roughly 629-640 donors for A, B, C, DRB1 and DQB1; roughly 500 for DQA1; approximately 570 for DPA1; approximately 490 for DPB1. To decide whether each TCR beta V gene segment behaved as functional or pseudogenic, an earlier analysis of fewer than 750 of the donors relied on high-throughput TCR beta sequencing. The T cell repertoires of roughly 660 subjects were profiled by immunosequencing and related to cytomegalovirus serostatus. High-throughput TCR immunosequencing, statistical association of individual TCRs with disease status, and machine learning were combined to predict cytomegalovirus infection status. Among over 350 genotyped donors of the cohort, an average of 235,054 unique TCR beta nucleotide sequences were sequenced per donor, approximately 20% of them non-productive. Every repertoire in the discovery cohort had been generated on one and the same sequencing platform. Along with the approximately 670-subject first cohort, a separate validation cohort of around 120 different subjects was used. The study was designed to test whether signatures of past pathogen exposure could be identified by cataloging public T cell receptors. Rather than drawing on any new phenotypic data, the later analysis identified candidate immune exposures from TCR beta sequences and the way those sequences occurred across donors. An early release covering about 600 HLA-typed donors comprised 250 to 350 gigabases of sequencing data and some 79 million unique TCR sequences. Class I and class II HLA loci were covered by the typing at four-digit resolution. Alongside the repertoire data, information on donor age, sex, ethnicity and CMV serostatus was compiled. To study patterns of TCR occurrence, a later analysis re-analyzed previously published TCR beta repertoires from under 750 donors and added high-resolution HLA genotyping. Several DR-DQ haplotypes were treated as single units for association and clustering because of strong linkage in the cohort. Of the 300 to 500 genotyped donors, approximately 80% were placed in the genetic ancestry cluster associated with self-reported Caucasian donors.

Broad study findings and their caveats: In a later analysis, about 17,000 TCR beta sequences were associated with specific HLA alleles at a false discovery rate of 0.05. Seventeen rarely observed V segments, including chromosome 9 orphons, were excluded from the earlier analysis of almost 600 of the donors because counts were too low. Cytomegalovirus status was reported to be diagnosed by the classifier with high specificity and sensitivity in both the original and validation cohorts. A cluster of highly shared sequence variants was judged likely to represent a technical artifact of the sequencing pipeline. A few of the identified cytomegalovirus-associated TCR beta chains were confirmed in vitro to be specific for cytomegalovirus antigens. Because HLA typing was unavailable for some donors at each locus, only the typed subset was used in association tests. Most TCR sequences were seen in very few donors, while some public TCRs were found in many individuals. Only TCR beta chains were sequenced in this cohort, and the absence of alpha or paired-chain data limited detectable features. V-gene and J-gene trimming of TCR beta chains was associated with a missense DCLRE1C variant in a later genetic analysis, and the association was replicated in an independent cohort. According to a later analysis, most CMV-associated TCR beta chains appeared to be HLA-restricted, and the HLA associations seemed to be driven largely by CMV exposure. Correlated functional status among segregating V segments might reflect linkage disequilibrium, but an unknown experimental factor could not be ruled out. According to a later genetic analysis, donors in an Asian-associated ancestry cluster had fewer N-insertions in productive TCRs than the approximately 650-donor mean. In an earlier analysis of about 540 of the donors, most TCR beta V segments were observed in productive rearrangements about 87% or about 30% of the time, broadly matching IMGT annotations. A further reported finding was that TCR beta sequences accurately predicted the HLA-A and HLA-B alleles for most subjects in the first cohort. It was suggested by the authors that the approach could potentially be generalized to other disease states and immunological phenotypes. Some IMGT-functional V segments, including TRBV6-2 and TRBV6-3, could not be told apart with the 87-base-pair reads, so those segments were excluded. In a later analysis, the rate of TCR association differed among HLA loci, with DRB1 alleles having the most associated TCRs and HLA-C alleles having the fewest. A total of roughly 160 TCR beta chains were listed by the study as associated with cytomegalovirus. The presence/absence analyses assumed that sequencing depth was roughly uniform across donors, and that assumption may not be true. For the cohort, immune exposure information was limited to CMV serostatus. Assigning TCR associations to individual alleles was difficult when HLA alleles, especially DR and DQ, strongly co-occurred. In a later analysis, several top co-occurrence clusters were reported to appear linked to parvovirus B19, influenza, CMV and Epstein-Barr virus. In a later analysis, HLA-associated TCR beta chains showed more clonal expansion and lower generation probabilities than non-associated chains that were equally common.

In regard to this clone: It lacks a known antigen. The sample holds no much larger clone one base away, and base qualities are not on file.

The library relied on the immunoSEQ multiplex PCR assay. For the multiplex PCR, a mixture combining 60 forward primers for TCR Vbeta segments and 13 reverse primers for TCR Jbeta segments was used. The CDR3 region of rearranged TCR beta genes was amplified from genomic DNA by a multiplex PCR assay. Amplified TCR beta libraries were sequenced as 87-base-pair reads on the Illumina HiSeq System. On the authors' methods: A later analysis counted tens of millions of unique TCR beta chains across the 640 or so repertoires, and 9.5 million to 11 million of these chains were shared by at least two donors. Raw reads were error-corrected and collapsed into unique sequences with a nearest-neighbor algorithm that merged closely related sequences to remove PCR and sequencing errors. CDR3 sequences were aligned to IMGT reference sequences to assign V, D and J gene segments. For a sequence to be retained, a match of at least six nucleotides to both a V gene segment and a J gene segment was required. Rearrangements were classified as productive when the CDR3 lacked stop codons and remained in frame with V and J, and all other rearrangements were classified as non-productive. CDR3 was defined by IMGT convention, running from the second conserved V-encoded cysteine to the conserved J-encoded phenylalanine. The earlier analysis of about 590 of the donors excluded sequences that lacked an unambiguous match to a single V gene segment. In an earlier analysis of a few hundred of the donors, V segments were called functional above 56.7% productive rearrangements and were called segregating when the between-donor standard deviation exceeded 5%. A statistical classification framework was built for diagnosing cytomegalovirus status from the catalog of TCR beta chain sequences. A later analysis assigned V and J genes by comparing TCR nucleotide sequences with IMGT/GENE-DB human TR gene sequences. The TCRdist pipeline was used in a later analysis to assign CDR3 sequences and most-parsimonious VDJ recombination scenarios. A later analysis defined each TCR beta chain by its CDR3 amino acid sequence plus V-gene family, and excluded reads lacking a unique V-gene family. In a later analysis, 450 to 600 highly shared, low-generation-probability nucleotide sequences were removed to address suspected cross-contamination and a sequencing artifact. For each public chain, a later analysis derived a clonal expansion index from normalized ranks of inferred template counts within each repertoire. A later analysis computed generation probabilities with a VDJ recombination model fitted to out-of-frame rearrangements, and checked the results against IGoR. In a later analysis, hypergeometric tests were used to score TCR-TCR, TCR-HLA and TCR-CMV co-occurrence, with a repertoire-size bias correction applied to TCR pairs. In a later analysis, false discovery rates were estimated by permuting HLA or CMV assignments 20 times. A later analysis grouped co-occurring TCRs with DBSCAN, adding TCRdist sequence similarity when clustering within HLA-allele-positive subsets. For co-occurrence clustering, repertoires with fewer than 30,000 or more than 120,000 public chains were excluded, along with four to six repertoires with anomalous nucleotide sharing. Held by TCRdb, this immuneACCESS table contains in-frame sequences only and omits some clones. Under half of the omission traces to an unresolved V gene where checked; the cause of the rest is unknown. For V, J and clone size, that table is used; D and trimming come from the DNA. The sample yields fewer than 130,000 clones; around 78% were counted once. The top ten constitute roughly 1.2% of the sample.

From the germline V gene, CDR1 is MNHEY and CDR2 is SVGAGI. For this chain, trimming is 5 bases at the V end and 7 bases at the J end, and the number of junction bases without a gene match is 13. Reading from cysteine to phenylalanine, the CDR3 counts 15 amino acids. Only the CDR3 DNA is retained, 45 bases long and in frame from the first base. The cohort was made up of about 610 healthy bone marrow donors. At the time of sampling, every cohort member was nominally healthy, though immune exposures that went unrecorded were likely present. The donor tested CMV seronegative and was one of the 352 seronegative cohort members. A peripheral blood sample was provided by each donor, and peripheral blood mononuclear cells were used for TCR beta sequencing. Genomic DNA was extracted from the blood cell samples with the Qiagen DNeasy Blood Extraction Kit.

The TCR originated in a woman aged 25 to 39 in good health and CMV-seronegative. In this chain, TRBV6-5 is recombined with TRBJ2-5, with 7 bases matching TRBD2. The sequencing input was PBMCs. The CDR3 protein: CASSPMEGGYGTQYF. The bases are TGTGCCAGCAGTCCAATGGAGGGAGGGTATGGGACCCAGTACTTC.